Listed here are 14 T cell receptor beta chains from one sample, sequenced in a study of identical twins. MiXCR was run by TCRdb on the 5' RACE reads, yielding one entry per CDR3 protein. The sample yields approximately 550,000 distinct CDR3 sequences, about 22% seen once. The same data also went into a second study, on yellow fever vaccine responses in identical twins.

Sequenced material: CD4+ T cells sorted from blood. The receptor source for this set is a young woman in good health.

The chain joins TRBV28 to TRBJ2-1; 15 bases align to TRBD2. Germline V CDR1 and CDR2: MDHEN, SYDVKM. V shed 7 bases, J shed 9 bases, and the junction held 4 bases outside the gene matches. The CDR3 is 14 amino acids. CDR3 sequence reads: CASKEGLAGGEQFF. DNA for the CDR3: TGTGCCAGCAAGGAGGGACTAGCGGGAGGTGAGCAGTTCTTC.

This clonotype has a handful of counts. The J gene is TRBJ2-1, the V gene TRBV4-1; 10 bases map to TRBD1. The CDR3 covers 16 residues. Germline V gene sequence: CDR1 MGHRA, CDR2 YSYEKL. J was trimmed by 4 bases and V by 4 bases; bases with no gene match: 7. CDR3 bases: TGCGCCAGCAGCCCAACGACAGGGGGCGCGTACAATGAGCAGTTCTTC. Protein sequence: CASSPTTGGAYNEQFF.

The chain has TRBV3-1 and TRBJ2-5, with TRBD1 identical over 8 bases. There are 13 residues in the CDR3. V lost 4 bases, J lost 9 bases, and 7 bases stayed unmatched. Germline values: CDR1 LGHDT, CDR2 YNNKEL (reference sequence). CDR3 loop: CASSPVGQEAQYF. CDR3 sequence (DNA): TGTGCCAGCAGCCCGGTGGGACAGGAGGCCCAGTACTTC.

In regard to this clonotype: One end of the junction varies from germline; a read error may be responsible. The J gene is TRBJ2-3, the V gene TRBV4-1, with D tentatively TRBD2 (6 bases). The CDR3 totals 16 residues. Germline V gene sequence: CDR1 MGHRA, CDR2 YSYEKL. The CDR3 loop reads CASSLTPGLLTYTQYF. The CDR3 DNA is TGCGCCAGCAGCCTCACACCGGGACTTCTCACATATACGCAGTATTTT.

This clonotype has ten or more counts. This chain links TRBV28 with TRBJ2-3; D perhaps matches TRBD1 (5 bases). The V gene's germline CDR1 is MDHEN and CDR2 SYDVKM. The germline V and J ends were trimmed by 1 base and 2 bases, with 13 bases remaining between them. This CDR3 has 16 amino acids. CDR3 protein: CASSLFAGSFTDTQYF. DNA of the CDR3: TGTGCCAGCAGTTTATTCGCAGGGTCGTTCACAGATACGCAGTATTTT.

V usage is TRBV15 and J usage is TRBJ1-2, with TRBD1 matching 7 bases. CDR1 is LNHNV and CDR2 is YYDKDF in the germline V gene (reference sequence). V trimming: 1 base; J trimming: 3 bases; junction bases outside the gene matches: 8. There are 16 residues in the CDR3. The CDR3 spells CATSRGGPGGDYGYTF. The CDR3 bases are TGTGCCACCAGCAGAGGAGGGCCAGGGGGAGACTATGGCTACACCTTC.

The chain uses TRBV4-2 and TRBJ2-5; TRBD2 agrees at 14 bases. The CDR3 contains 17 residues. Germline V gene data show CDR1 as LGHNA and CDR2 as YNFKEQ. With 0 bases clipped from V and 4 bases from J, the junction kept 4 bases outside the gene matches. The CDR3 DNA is TGTGCCAGCAGCCAAGAGGGACTAGCGGGAGTCCCAGAGACCCAGTACTTC. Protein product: CASSQEGLAGVPETQYF.

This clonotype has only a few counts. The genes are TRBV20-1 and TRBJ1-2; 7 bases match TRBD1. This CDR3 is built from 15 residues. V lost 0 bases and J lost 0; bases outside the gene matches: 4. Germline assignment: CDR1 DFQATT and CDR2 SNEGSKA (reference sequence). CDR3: CSARDWTGANYGYTF. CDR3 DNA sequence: TGCAGTGCTAGAGATTGGACAGGAGCTAACTATGGCTACACCTTC.

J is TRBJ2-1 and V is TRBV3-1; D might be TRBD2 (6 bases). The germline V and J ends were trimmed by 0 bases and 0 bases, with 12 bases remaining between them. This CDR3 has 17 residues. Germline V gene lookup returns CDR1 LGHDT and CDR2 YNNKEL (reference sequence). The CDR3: CASSQDVGLFSYNEQFF. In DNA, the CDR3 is TGTGCCAGCAGCCAAGACGTGGGACTCTTCTCCTACAATGAGCAGTTCTTC.

The CDR3 reads CSARRTSGTDTQYF. CDR3 DNA sequence: TGCAGTGCTAGACGTACTAGCGGCACAGATACGCAGTATTTT. The chain has TRBV20-1 and TRBJ2-3, with 7 bases that match TRBD2. Germline CDR1 DFQATT, CDR2 SNEGSKA (reference sequence). The CDR3 length is 14 residues. J was trimmed by 1 base and V by 2 bases; bases with no gene match: 3.

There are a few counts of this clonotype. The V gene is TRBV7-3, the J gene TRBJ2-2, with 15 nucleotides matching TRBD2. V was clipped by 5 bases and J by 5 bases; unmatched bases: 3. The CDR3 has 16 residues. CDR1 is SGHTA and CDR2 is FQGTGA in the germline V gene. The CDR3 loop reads CASSHGTSGRTGELFF. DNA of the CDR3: TGTGCCAGCAGCCACGGGACTAGCGGGAGGACCGGGGAGCTGTTTTTT.

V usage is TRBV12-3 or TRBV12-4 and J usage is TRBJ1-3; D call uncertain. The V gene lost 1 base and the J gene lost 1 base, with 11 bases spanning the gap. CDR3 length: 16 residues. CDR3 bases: TGTGCCAGCAGTTTAGTGCCGAATCCTTCTGGAAACACCATATATTTT. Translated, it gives CASSLVPNPSGNTIYF.

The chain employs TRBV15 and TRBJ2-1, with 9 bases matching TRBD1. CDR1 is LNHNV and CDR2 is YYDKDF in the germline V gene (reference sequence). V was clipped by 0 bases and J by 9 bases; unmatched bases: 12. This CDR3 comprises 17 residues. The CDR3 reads CATSRDPFDRGVGEQFF. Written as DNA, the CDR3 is TGTGCCACCAGCAGAGATCCCTTTGACAGGGGGGTCGGTGAGCAGTTCTTC.

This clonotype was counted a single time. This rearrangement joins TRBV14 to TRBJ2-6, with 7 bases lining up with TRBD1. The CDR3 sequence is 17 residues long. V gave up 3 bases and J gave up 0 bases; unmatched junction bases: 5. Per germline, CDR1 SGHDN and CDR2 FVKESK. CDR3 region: CASSHGTERSGANVLTF. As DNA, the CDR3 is TGTGCCAGCAGCCACGGGACAGAACGCTCTGGGGCCAACGTCCTGACTTTC.